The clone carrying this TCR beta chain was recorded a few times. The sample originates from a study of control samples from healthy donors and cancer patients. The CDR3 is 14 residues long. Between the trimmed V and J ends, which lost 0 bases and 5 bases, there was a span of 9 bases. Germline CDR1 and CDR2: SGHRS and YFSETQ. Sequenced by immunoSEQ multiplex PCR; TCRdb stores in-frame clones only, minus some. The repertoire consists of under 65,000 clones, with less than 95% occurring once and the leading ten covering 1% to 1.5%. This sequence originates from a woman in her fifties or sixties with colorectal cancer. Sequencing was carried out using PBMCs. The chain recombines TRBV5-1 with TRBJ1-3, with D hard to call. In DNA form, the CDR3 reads TGCGCCAGCAGCTTGGAGGCTTCCAGAAACACCATATATTTT. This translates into CASSLEASRNTIYF.